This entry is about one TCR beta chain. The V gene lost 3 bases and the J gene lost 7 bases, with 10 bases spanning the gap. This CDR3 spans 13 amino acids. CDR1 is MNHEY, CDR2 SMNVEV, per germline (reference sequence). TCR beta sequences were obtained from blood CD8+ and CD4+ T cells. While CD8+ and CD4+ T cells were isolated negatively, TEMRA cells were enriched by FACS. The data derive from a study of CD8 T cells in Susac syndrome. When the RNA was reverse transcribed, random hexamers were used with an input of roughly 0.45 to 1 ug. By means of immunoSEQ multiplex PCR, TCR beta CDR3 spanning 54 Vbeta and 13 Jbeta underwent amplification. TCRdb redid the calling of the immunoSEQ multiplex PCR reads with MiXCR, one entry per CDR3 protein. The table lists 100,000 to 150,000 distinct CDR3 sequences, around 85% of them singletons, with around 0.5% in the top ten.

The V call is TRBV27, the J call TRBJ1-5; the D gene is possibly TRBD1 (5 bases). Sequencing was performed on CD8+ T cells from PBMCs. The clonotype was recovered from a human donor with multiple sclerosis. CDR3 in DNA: TGTGCCAGCAGTTTTGGCAGGGCGCAGCCCCAGCATTTT. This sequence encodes CASSFGRAQPQHF.